This record looks at one T cell receptor beta chain sequence and its context. In this sample, this clone turned up once. This receptor's antigen is unknown. The input lacks base qualities; no much larger clone sits a single base away. Using the deep immunoSEQ assay, TCR CDR3 regions were amplified from genomic DNA by multiplex PCR. Extracted genomic DNA from each cell subset was distributed evenly across all wells of several immunoSEQ 96-well plates, and each plate was treated as a replicate. For sorted subsets, approximately 200 ng of genomic DNA, equivalent to roughly 30,000 T cell genomes, went into each replicate PCR. The purified libraries were quantified using a Qubit 3.0 fluorometer, sized with a Bioanalyzer 2100, and then quantified again using the KAPA Library Quantification kit. Each immunoSEQ 96-well plate was sequenced on its own single-read 150-cycle Illumina NextSeq 550 flow cell. The paper's processing steps were these. Because the immunoSEQ output included only junctional sequences and no quality scores, the filtering could not be the same as the filtering used for full-length reads. Sequences were annotated with PyIR, a Python wrapper for IgBLAST v1.9, and V/J genes and CDR3 were assigned using IMGT germline references. Reads were removed for weak V/J assignments (E-value above 1e-6), missing CDR3, stop codons, out-of-frame junctions, or ambiguous translated residues. V3J clonotypes were defined as sequences sharing the same inferred V gene, J gene, and CDR3 amino acid sequence. To compute the percentage overlap between repertoires, the number of shared unique clonotypes was divided by the size of the smaller repertoire. Richness of each repertoire was evaluated using RTK rarefaction, the Chao1 estimator, and Recon v2.1 estimates of unobserved clonotypes. Generation probabilities for all TCRbeta clonotypes obtained by the gDNA method from four donors were computed using OLGA. Here the immuneACCESS table is served through TCRdb, limited to in-frame sequences with V and J called. Missing clones are a known gap in these copies; in checked studies unresolved V genes cover under half, and the rest lacks a known reason. V, J and clone size reflect that table, while D and trimming were determined from the DNA. The sample profile shows roughly 2.6 million clones; just over 90% of them were found once. The ten largest clones capture roughly 0.15% of the sample.

This entry comes from a study of shared clonotypes between healthy human individuals (dated by TCRdb to the early 2020s). Study-level background: A few men and two women, aged 18 to 49 years, made up the cohort. Blood TCR repertoires of roughly 5 healthy adults were deeply sequenced to estimate repertoire size and the extent of clonotype sharing between individuals. To increase sequencing depth and limit assay-specific biases, different laboratories used diverse techniques to prepare libraries and sequence TCR repertoires. Between about 0.8 and 9 billion PBMCs per donor were obtained by leukapheresis. For each donor, CD4 naive and CD4 memory were each given three plates, CD8 naive was given two plates, and CD8 memory was given one plate.

Study-wide conclusions, independent of this receptor: Clonotypes shared by all four sorted-subset donors showed higher generation probabilities than non-shared clonotypes. Because the study included only a small number of donors, the genetic and exposure-history diversity represented was limited. Pairwise subsampling indicated that sequencing depth was expected to affect the degree of clonotype sharing among donors. When several donors were compared, the shared fraction of clonotypes was about 5.5% for naive CD4, roughly 3.4% for naive CD8, 2.3% for memory CD4, and roughly 0.4% for memory CD8. Naive subsets generally had larger estimated clonotype richness than memory subsets did. Incomplete sequencing was indicated by rarefaction of sorted-subset datasets, despite the large sequencing depth. Only blood was sampled, and tissue TCR repertoires likely differ from those in blood.

CDR1 KGHSH and CDR2 LQKENI were looked up in the germline V gene. Including cysteine and phenylalanine, the CDR3 has 13 amino acids. The sequence is cut down to CDR3 DNA, 39 bases in frame from base 1. V sheds 5 bases and J sheds 7 bases, leaving 15 bases between their ends. The donors were healthy, HIV-negative adults who had no recently reported acute infections or vaccinations. Every donor was a Caucasian adult residing in Nashville, Tennessee, USA. CD4+ T cells were enriched by magnetic negative selection, after which naive cells were positively selected on CD45RA and the negative fraction was taken as the memory subset. After blood collection by leukapheresis, PBMCs were isolated using Ficoll-Histopaque density gradient centrifugation and then cryopreserved in the vapor phase of liquid nitrogen. Analytical flow cytometry was used to check the purity and quantity of each magnetically sorted T cell population. From each sorted fraction, genomic DNA was isolated and quantified by UV absorbance on a Nanodrop 2000c.

This TCR was recovered from a man aged 18 to 29 in good health. Sequenced input: naive CD4+ T cells sorted from blood. The sample's cell subset or site label, decoded: CD45RA+ positively selected. The V and J segments used are TRBV18 and TRBJ2-7; the D gene is perhaps TRBD1 or TRBD2, as each covers 5 bases. This receptor has the CDR3 CASSSYGAGEQYF. In nucleotides, the sequence is TGTGCCAGCTCATCCTACGGGGCTGGTGAGCAGTACTTC.